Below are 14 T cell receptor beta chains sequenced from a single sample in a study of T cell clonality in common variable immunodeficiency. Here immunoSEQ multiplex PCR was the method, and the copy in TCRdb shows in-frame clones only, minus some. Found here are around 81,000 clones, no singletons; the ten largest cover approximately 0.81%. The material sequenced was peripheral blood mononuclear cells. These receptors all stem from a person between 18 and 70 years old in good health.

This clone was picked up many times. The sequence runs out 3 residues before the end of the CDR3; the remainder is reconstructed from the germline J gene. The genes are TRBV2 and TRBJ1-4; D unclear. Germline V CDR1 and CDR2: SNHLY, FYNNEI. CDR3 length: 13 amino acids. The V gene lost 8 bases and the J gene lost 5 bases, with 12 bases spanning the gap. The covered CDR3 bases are TGTGCCAGCCACAACGTAATCAATGAAAAA. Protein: CASHNVINEK. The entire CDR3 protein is CASHNVINEKLFF.

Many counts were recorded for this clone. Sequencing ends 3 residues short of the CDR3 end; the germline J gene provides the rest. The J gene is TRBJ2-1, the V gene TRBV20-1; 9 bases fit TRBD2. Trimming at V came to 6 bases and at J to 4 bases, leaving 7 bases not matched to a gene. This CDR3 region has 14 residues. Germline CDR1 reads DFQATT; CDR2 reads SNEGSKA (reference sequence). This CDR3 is CSALTSGYYNEQFF. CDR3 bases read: TGCAGTGCCTTGACTAGCGGTTATTACAATGAG.

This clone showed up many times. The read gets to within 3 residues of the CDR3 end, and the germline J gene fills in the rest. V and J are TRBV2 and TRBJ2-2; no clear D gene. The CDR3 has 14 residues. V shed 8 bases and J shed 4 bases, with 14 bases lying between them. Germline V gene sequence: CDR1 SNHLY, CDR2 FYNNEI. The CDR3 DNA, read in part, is TGTGCCAGCTCCCCAAGGGCAGGCACCGGGGAG. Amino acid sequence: CASSPRAGTGE. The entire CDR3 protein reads CASSPRAGTGELFF. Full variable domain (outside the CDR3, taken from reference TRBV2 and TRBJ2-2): EPEVTQTPSHQVTQMGQEVILRCVPISNHLYFYWYRQILGQKVEFLVSFYNNEISEKSEIFDDQFSVERPDGSNFTLKIRSTKLEDSAMYFCASSPRAGTGELFFGEGSRLTVL.

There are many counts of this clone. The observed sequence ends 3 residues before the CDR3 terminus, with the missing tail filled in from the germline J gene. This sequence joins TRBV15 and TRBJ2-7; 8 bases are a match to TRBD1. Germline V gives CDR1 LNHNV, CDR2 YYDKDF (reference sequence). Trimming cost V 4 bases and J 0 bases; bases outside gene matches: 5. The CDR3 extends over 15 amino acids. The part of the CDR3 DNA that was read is TGTGCCACCAGCACAAACAGGGGGAGCTCCTACGAG. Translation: CATSTNRGSSYE. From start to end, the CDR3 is CATSTNRGSSYEQYF.

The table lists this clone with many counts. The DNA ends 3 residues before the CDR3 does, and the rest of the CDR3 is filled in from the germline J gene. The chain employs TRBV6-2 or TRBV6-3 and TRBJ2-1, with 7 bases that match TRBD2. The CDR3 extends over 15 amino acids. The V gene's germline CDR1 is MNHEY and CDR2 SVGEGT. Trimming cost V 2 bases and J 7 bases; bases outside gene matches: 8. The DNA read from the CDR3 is TGTGCCAGCAGTTACGGGTATGCGGGAGCGAATGAG. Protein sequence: CASSYGYAGANE. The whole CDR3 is CASSYGYAGANEQFF.

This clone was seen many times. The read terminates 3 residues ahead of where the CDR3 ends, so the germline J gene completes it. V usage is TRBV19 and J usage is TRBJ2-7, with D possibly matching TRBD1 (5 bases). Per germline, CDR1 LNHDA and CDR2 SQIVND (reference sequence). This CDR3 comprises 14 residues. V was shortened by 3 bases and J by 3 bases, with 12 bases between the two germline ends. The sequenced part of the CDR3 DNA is TGTGCCAGTAGTATGAGCAGGGTCATCTACGAG. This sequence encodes CASSMSRVIYE. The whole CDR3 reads CASSMSRVIYEQYF.

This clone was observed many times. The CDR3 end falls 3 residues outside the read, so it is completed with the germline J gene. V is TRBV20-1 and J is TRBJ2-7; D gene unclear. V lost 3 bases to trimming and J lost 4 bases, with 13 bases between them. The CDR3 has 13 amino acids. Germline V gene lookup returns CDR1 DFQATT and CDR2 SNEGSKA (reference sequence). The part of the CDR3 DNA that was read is TGCAGTGCTAGGTTCAGGAGCCAATACGAG. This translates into CSARFRSQYE. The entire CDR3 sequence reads CSARFRSQYEQYF.

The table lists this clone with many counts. The CDR3 spells CASSLLLGNNEQFF. Partial CDR3 DNA: TGTGCCAGCAGCTTGCTTTTGGGCAACAATGAG. The chain couples TRBV5-4 to TRBJ2-1; D remains unclear. The DNA ends 3 residues before the CDR3 does, and the rest of the CDR3 is filled in from the germline J gene. The ends were cut back, 1 base at V and 5 bases at J, with 10 bases in the middle. The CDR3 is 14 amino acids. CDR1 is SGHNT, CDR2 YYREEE, per germline (reference sequence).

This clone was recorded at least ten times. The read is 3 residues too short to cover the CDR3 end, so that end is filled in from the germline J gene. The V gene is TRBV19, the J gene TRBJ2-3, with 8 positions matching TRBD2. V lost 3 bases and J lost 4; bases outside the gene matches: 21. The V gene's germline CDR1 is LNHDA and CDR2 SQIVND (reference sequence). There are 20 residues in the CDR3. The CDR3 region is CASSMNVGAGVIHLADTQYF. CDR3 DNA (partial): TGTGCCAGTAGTATGAACGTGGGAGCGGGAGTAATACACCTGGCAGATACG.

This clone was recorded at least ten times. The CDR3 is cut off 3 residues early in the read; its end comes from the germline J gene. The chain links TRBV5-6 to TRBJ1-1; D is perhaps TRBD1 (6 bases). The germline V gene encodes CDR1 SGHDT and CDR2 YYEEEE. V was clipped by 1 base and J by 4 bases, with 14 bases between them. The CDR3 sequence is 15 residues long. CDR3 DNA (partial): TGTGCCAGCAGCTTGAGAAAGGGGGTTGGCACTGAA. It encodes CASSLRKGVGTE. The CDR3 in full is CASSLRKGVGTEAFF.

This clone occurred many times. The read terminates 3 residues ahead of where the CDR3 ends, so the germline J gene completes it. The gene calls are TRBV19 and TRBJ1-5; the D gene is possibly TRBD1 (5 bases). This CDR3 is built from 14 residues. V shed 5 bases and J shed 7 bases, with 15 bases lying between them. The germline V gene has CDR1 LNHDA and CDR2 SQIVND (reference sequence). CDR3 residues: CASSLTRQGQPQHF. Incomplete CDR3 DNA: TGTGCCAGTAGTCTAACCCGCCAGGGCCAGCCC.

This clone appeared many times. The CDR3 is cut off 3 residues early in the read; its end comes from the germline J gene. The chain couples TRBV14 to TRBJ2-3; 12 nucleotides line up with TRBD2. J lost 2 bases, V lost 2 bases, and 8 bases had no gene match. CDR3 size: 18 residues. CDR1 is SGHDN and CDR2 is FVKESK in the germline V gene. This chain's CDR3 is CASSQYRGLAGHTDTQYF. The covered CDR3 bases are TGTGCCAGCAGCCAATATCGGGGACTAGCGGGTCACACAGATACG.

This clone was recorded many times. Partial CDR3 DNA: TGTGCCAGCAGCTTAAGTGTAGATATCTACGAG. Translating it yields CASSLSVDIYE. The CDR3 reads in full as CASSLSVDIYEQYF. The chain is built from TRBV7-2 and TRBJ2-7; D not certain. From the germline J gene comes the end of the CDR3, since the read stops 3 residues before it. Germline CDR1 and CDR2: SGHTA and FQGNSA. V lost 2 bases and J 3 bases, leaving 11 bases between the germline ends. There are 14 residues in the CDR3.

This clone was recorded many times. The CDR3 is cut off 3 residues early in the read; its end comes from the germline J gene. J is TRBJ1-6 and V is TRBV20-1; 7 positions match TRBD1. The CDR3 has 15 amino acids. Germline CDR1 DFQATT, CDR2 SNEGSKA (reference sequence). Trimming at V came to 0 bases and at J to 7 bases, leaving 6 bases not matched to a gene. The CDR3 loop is CSAREPKQGNSPLHF. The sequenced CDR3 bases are TGCAGTGCTAGAGAGCCGAAACAGGGGAATTCACCC.